This TCR beta chain was identified in a study of technical replicates of blood from several donors. The protocol was immunoSEQ multiplex PCR, while the TCRdb copy is restricted to in-frame clones and leaves out a portion. The table records around 90,000 clones, about 93% of them present only once. Germline V gene data show CDR1 as MNHEY and CDR2 as SMNVEV (reference sequence). V was clipped by 0 bases and J by 5 bases, with 11 bases between them. The CDR3 loop spans 15 amino acids. This clone was observed a single time. The chain couples TRBV27 to TRBJ1-5; no reliable D call. The specimen sequenced was T cells isolated from PBMCs. This sequence originates from a human donor in good health. The DNA of the CDR3 is TGTGCCAGCAGTTTATCGAGGCAGCTTTATCAGCCCCAGCATTTT. Its translation is CASSLSRQLYQPQHF.